The 26 T cell receptor beta chains listed next were all sequenced from one sample in a study of blood T cell repertoires in COVID-19. TCRdb's table, derived via immunoSEQ multiplex PCR, lists solely in-frame clones and lacks some. The table records tens of thousands of clones, 80% to 90% of them present only once. Sequenced material: peripheral blood. The source of these receptors is a woman aged 55-69 years with acute or convalescent COVID-19.

V gene TRBV9 combines with J gene TRBJ1-6, with D perhaps TRBD1 (6 bases). There are 18 residues in the CDR3. Per the germline V gene, CDR1 is SGDLS and CDR2 is YYNGEE. V was cut by 0 bases and J by 0 bases, with 13 bases left in between. The CDR3 region is CASSVEGGPSSYNSPLHF. In DNA form, the CDR3 reads TGTGCCAGCAGCGTAGAGGGGGGGCCAAGCTCCTATAATTCACCCCTCCACTTT.

The V call is TRBV10-3, the J call TRBJ2-7; possibly TRBD1 for D (6 bases). The V gene's germline CDR1 is ENHRY and CDR2 SYGVKD. The germline V and J ends were trimmed by 3 bases and 6 bases, with 18 bases remaining between them. The CDR3 consists of 15 residues. This CDR3 reads CAISDKTGPSGEQYF. In nucleotides, the CDR3 is TGTGCCATCAGTGATAAGACAGGCCCTTCTGGCGAGCAGTACTTC.

The chain carries TRBV5-4 and TRBJ1-2; D may be TRBD1 (5 bases). The CDR3 has 13 amino acids. Trimming pared 3 bases from V and 4 bases from J, leaving 10 bases between. CDR1 and CDR2 from the germline V gene are SGHNT and YYREEE (reference sequence). The CDR3 DNA reads TGTGCCAGCAGCTCCCCGGGGGGCTATGGCTACACCTTC. Translating it yields CASSSPGGYGYTF.

V is TRBV5-1 and J is TRBJ1-1, with D perhaps TRBD1 (5 bases). Trimming pared 1 base from V and 4 bases from J, leaving 14 bases between. The CDR3 sequence is 15 residues long. CDR1 is SGHRS and CDR2 is YFSETQ in the germline V gene. CDR3 DNA: TGCGCCAGCAGCTTGCCTCAGGGCGTGGGCACTGAAGCTTTCTTT. It encodes CASSLPQGVGTEAFF. The whole variable domain, filled in from reference TRBV5-1 and TRBJ1-1, reads KAGVTQTPRYLIKTRGQQVTLSCSPISGHRSVSWYQQTPGQGLQFLFEYFSETQRNKGNFPGRFSGRQFSNSRSEMNVSTLELGDSALYLCASSLPQGVGTEAFFGQGTRLTVV.

V usage is TRBV19 and J usage is TRBJ2-7; 7 bases line up with TRBD2. The junction had 15 bases not matched to a gene; V was cut back by 8 bases and J by 2 bases. CDR3 length equals 16 residues. The germline gives CDR1 LNHDA, CDR2 SQIVND (reference sequence). CDR3 bases: TGTGCCAGTTCGAATCTCCCCCTAGCGGCGACCTACGAGCAGTACTTC. Its protein is CASSNLPLAATYEQYF.

The chain joins TRBV7-9 to TRBJ1-1; 7 bases agree with TRBD1. J was trimmed by 2 bases and V by 2 bases; bases with no gene match: 5. The CDR3 runs 15 residues. Germline assignment: CDR1 SEHNR and CDR2 FQNEAQ (reference sequence). The CDR3 reads CASSLWRDRNTEAFF. In nucleotides, the CDR3 is TGTGCCAGCAGCTTATGGCGGGACAGAAACACTGAAGCTTTCTTT.

The chain recombines TRBV9 with TRBJ2-3, with TRBD2 matching 8 bases. The CDR3 is 14 amino acids. V dropped 0 bases and J dropped 5; count of bases not matched to a gene: 2. Germline CDR1 and CDR2: SGDLS and YYNGEE. CDR3 in amino acids: CASSVGLAGDTQYF. The CDR3 nucleotides are TGTGCCAGCAGCGTAGGCCTAGCGGGAGATACGCAGTATTTT.

The chain employs TRBV28 and TRBJ1-6, with D unresolved. The germline CDR1 and CDR2 sequences are MDHEN and SYDVKM. The V gene lost 3 bases and the J gene lost 12 bases, with 15 bases spanning the gap. This CDR3 is built from 14 residues. CDR3 residues: CASSFSGTIQPLHF. CDR3 nucleotides: TGTGCCAGCAGTTTCTCGGGAACAATTCAACCCCTCCACTTT.

The J gene is TRBJ1-2, the V gene TRBV19, with D maybe TRBD1 (5 bases). The V gene's germline CDR1 is LNHDA and CDR2 SQIVND (reference sequence). This CDR3 spans 13 amino acids. Deletions cut 3 bases from V and 4 bases from J, with 9 bases between. Here the CDR3 reads CASSIGGPYGYTF. The CDR3 bases are TGTGCCAGTAGTATCGGGGGACCCTATGGCTACACCTTC.

V is TRBV3-1 (or the pseudogene TRBV3-2) and J is TRBJ2-3; 13 bases fit TRBD2. The CDR3 is 18 amino acids. Trimming cost V 0 bases and J 1 base; bases outside gene matches: 4. The germline gives CDR1 LGHDT, CDR2 YNNKEL (reference sequence). In DNA form, the CDR3 reads TGTGCCAGCAGCCAAGATTTCGGACTAGCGGGAGGCACAGATACGCAGTATTTT. It translates to CASSQDFGLAGGTDTQYF.

The chain employs TRBV10-1 and TRBJ1-5; D is uncertain. V gave up 6 bases and J gave up 2 bases, with 23 bases separating them. The CDR3 has 18 amino acids. From germline, CDR1 is WNHNN and CDR2 SYGVQD (reference sequence). This CDR3 reads CASRACDAPGMCNQPQHF. The CDR3 DNA is TGCGCCAGCAGGGCTTGCGACGCTCCGGGTATGTGCAATCAGCCCCAGCATTTT.

A single count supports this clone. This chain links TRBV14 with TRBJ2-3; D is ambiguous. The germline V gene has CDR1 SGHDN and CDR2 FVKESK. V was trimmed by 2 bases and J by 2 bases, leaving 5 bases between them. The CDR3 contains 13 residues. CDR3 amino acids: CASSQLLTDTQYF. CDR3 nucleotides: TGTGCCAGCAGCCAACTCCTCACAGATACGCAGTATTTT.

This chain connects TRBV27 to TRBJ1-6; 7 bases match TRBD1. The J segment lost 8 bases and the V segment lost 2 bases, leaving 6 bases of the junction unmatched. Germline CDR1 reads MNHEY; CDR2 reads SMNVEV (reference sequence). The CDR3 length is 15 residues. CDR3: CASSLISGTDSPLHF. CDR3 DNA sequence: TGTGCCAGCAGTTTAATATCAGGGACAGATTCACCCCTCCACTTT.

The chain's CDR3 is CASSLAGGGPGLAGGNEQFF. The CDR3 DNA reads TGTGCCAGCAGCTTAGCAGGAGGGGGCCCGGGACTAGCGGGAGGGAATGAGCAGTTCTTC. The V and J genes are TRBV7-8 and TRBJ2-1, with 16 bases matching TRBD2. Germline lookup yields CDR1 SGHVS and CDR2 FQNEAQ. The CDR3 loop spans 20 amino acids. V was pared by 0 bases and J by 7 bases, with 12 bases of the junction left unmatched.

This rearrangement joins TRBV10-3 to TRBJ1-6, with TRBD1 as a possible D gene (5 bases). Germline V gene data show CDR1 as ENHRY and CDR2 as SYGVKD. CDR3 length equals 14 residues. Trimming stripped 7 bases from V and 10 bases from J, with 17 bases between. This CDR3 is CAIKSRVDGSPLHF. The CDR3 nucleotides read TGTGCCATCAAGAGCAGGGTGGACGGGTCACCCCTCCACTTT.

The chain recombines TRBV5-6 with TRBJ2-7, with 9 nucleotides matching TRBD2. V lost 6 bases and J lost 5; bases outside the gene matches: 9. Germline V lookup: CDR1 SGHDT, CDR2 YYEEEE. The CDR3 is made up of 14 amino acids. In nucleotides, the CDR3 is TGTGCCAGCACCCTAGCGGGAAGGGCTAACGAGCAGTACTTC. It encodes CASTLAGRANEQYF.

The chain links TRBV30 to TRBJ1-3, with D maybe TRBD1 (6 bases). Germline CDR1 reads GTSNPN; CDR2 reads SVGIG (reference sequence). V dropped 1 base and J dropped 3 bases, with 13 bases sitting between them. The CDR3 extends over 15 amino acids. DNA of the CDR3: TGTGCCTGGAGTGGGTACAGGGTCTATGGAAACACCATATATTTT. It is translated as CAWSGYRVYGNTIYF.

This chain connects TRBV10-3 to TRBJ2-5; 8 bases align to TRBD1. The CDR3 extends over 11 amino acids. V shed 10 bases and J 4 bases; nucleotides not matched to a gene: 2. Germline V gene sequence: CDR1 ENHRY, CDR2 SYGVKD. CDR3 region: CATGTGETQYF. DNA for the CDR3: TGTGCCACCGGGACAGGAGAGACCCAGTACTTC.

The chain joins TRBV10-3 to TRBJ2-1, with 7 bases lining up with TRBD2. With 4 bases clipped from V and 2 bases from J, the junction kept 2 bases outside the gene matches. This CDR3 contains 14 residues. Germline loops: CDR1 ENHRY, CDR2 SYGVKD. CDR3 amino acids: CAISASGTYNEQFF. In DNA form, the CDR3 reads TGTGCCATCAGTGCTAGCGGAACCTACAATGAGCAGTTCTTC.

V and J are TRBV6-5 and TRBJ1-1; TRBD1 is a possible D gene (6 bases). The CDR3 extends over 14 amino acids. The V gene lost 2 bases and the J gene lost 4 bases, with 11 bases spanning the gap. Per the germline V gene, CDR1 is MNHEY and CDR2 is SVGAGI. The CDR3: CASSYRGRGTEAFF. In nucleotides, the CDR3 is TGTGCCAGCAGTTACAGGGGGAGGGGCACTGAAGCTTTCTTT.

This clone was observed once. The V gene is TRBV6-6, the J gene TRBJ1-6; tentative D call: TRBD1 (5 bases). Trimming stripped 6 bases from V and 5 bases from J, with 11 bases between. This CDR3 is 14 amino acids long. The germline V gene encodes CDR1 MNHNY and CDR2 SVGAGI (reference sequence). The CDR3 loop reads CASRTLTDNSPLHF. The CDR3 DNA reads as TGTGCCAGCAGAACTCTGACAGATAATTCACCCCTCCACTTT.

This chain uses TRBV7-6 with TRBJ1-2; 8 positions agree with TRBD1. Germline V CDR1 and CDR2: SGHVS, FNYEAQ. V lost 3 bases to trimming and J lost 6 bases; unmatched junction nucleotides: 3. This CDR3 contains 13 residues. The CDR3, as DNA: TGTGCCAGCAGCTTCCAGGGGGCGCATGGCTACACCTTC. Translating it yields CASSFQGAHGYTF.

This rearrangement joins TRBV18 to TRBJ2-3, with TRBD2 matching 10 bases. CDR3 length: 17 residues. J gave up 2 bases and V 2 bases, and 7 bases lay outside the gene matches. Germline V lookup: CDR1 KGHSH, CDR2 LQKENI. CDR3 amino acids: CASSPRKSGRATDTQYF. CDR3 in DNA: TGTGCCAGCTCACCAAGAAAGAGCGGGAGGGCCACAGATACGCAGTATTTT.

V and J are TRBV5-1 and TRBJ1-6; TRBD1 might be the D (6 bases). The CDR3 totals 17 residues. Trimming removed 4 bases at V and 0 bases at J, with 14 bases between. Germline V gene data show CDR1 as SGHRS and CDR2 as YFSETQ. DNA of the CDR3: TGCGCCAGCAGCCTGCGACAGGCCCACTCCTATAATTCACCCCTCCACTTT. Translation: CASSLRQAHSYNSPLHF.

V is TRBV18 and J is TRBJ1-1, with D hard to call. Germline-derived CDR1 and CDR2 are KGHSH and LQKENI. The CDR3 is 13 residues long. The V end was cut by 3 bases, the J end by 4 bases, with 9 bases between. This CDR3 reads CASSPEGSTEAFF. The CDR3, as DNA: TGTGCCAGCTCACCGGAAGGGAGCACTGAAGCTTTCTTT.

J is TRBJ2-1 and V is TRBV28; 11 bases align to TRBD1. The ends lost 6 bases at V and 6 bases at J; junction bases unmatched: 25. Germline V gives CDR1 MDHEN, CDR2 SYDVKM. The CDR3 spans 21 residues. CDR3 in amino acids: CASSSRLPGTGGSFYLNEQFF. The CDR3 bases are TGTGCCAGCAGCTCTCGCCTGCCCGGGACAGGGGGGTCGTTCTACCTCAATGAGCAGTTCTTC.